This T cell receptor beta chain came from a study of blood T cell repertoires in COVID-19. Turning to the study itself: Sites across the United States, Italy and Spain contributed samples from acute and convalescent COVID-19. Nucleic acid was either cDNA or gDNA, and it came from T cells, B-cell-depleted T cells, or PBMCs.

V lost 5 bases and J lost 5, with 12 bases in between. The CDR3 consists of 14 residues. Germline V gene sequence: CDR1 SGHVS, CDR2 FNYEAQ. Original data processing: Amplification from reference gene primers served as the basis for estimated nucleated cell counts. Method: immunoSEQ multiplex PCR; TCRdb's copy keeps in-frame clones and lacks some. V and J calls and clone size follow that table, whereas D and trimming were derived from the DNA. The sample includes 100,000 or so clones, around nine tenths of them seen just once. V usage is TRBV7-6 and J usage is TRBJ2-2, with D unclear. Sequenced material: peripheral blood. The sequence came from a man aged 45 to 65 with active or convalescent COVID-19. The CDR3 is CASSPGVLTGELFF. In nucleotides, the CDR3 is TGTGCCAGCAGCCCGGGTGTTTTAACCGGGGAGCTGTTTTTT.